Below, 5 T cell receptor beta chains from the same sample are listed, as sequenced in a study of identical twins listed by TCRdb under 2016. Libraries were prepared through 5' RACE. Sequencing instrument: Illumina HiSeq 2000. TCRdb redid the processing of the public reads, applying fastp at Q25 and MiXCR, and retained in-frame beta chains. When rows share a CDR3 protein, they turn into one entry using the most common DNA and genes. Counted in this sample were roughly 700,000 distinct CDR3 sequences; 8.6% of them appeared once. The ten largest clonotypes hold 0.75% to 1% of the sample. These same records also appear under a second study, on yellow fever vaccine responses in identical twins.

The sequenced sample consisted of PBMCs. Receptors were obtained from a woman aged 18-29 years in good health.

This clonotype showed up just a few times. V and J are TRBV20-1 and TRBJ2-3, with 13 nucleotides matching TRBD2. Germline lookup yields CDR1 DFQATT and CDR2 SNEGSKA (reference sequence). The CDR3 runs 16 residues. V shed 5 bases, J shed 3 bases, and the junction held 8 bases outside the gene matches. The CDR3 spells CSAPPGLAGATDTQYF. DNA of the CDR3: TGCAGTGCTCCCCCTGGACTAGCGGGGGCTACAGATACGCAGTATTTT.

This clonotype was observed a handful of times. This rearrangement joins TRBV20-1 to TRBJ1-2; D may be TRBD1 (5 bases). Per germline, CDR1 DFQATT and CDR2 SNEGSKA (reference sequence). The CDR3 has 18 residues. The V and J ends lost 5 bases and 5 bases respectively, with 30 bases between them. CDR3 DNA sequence: TGCAGTGCTCGCGTTGGTAGGGCCACTAAGGTTGGGGGATATGGCTACACCTTC. Translating it yields CSARVGRATKVGGYGYTF.

This clonotype was seen a handful of times. The chain employs TRBV20-1 and TRBJ2-1, with D perhaps matching TRBD2 (6 bases). Germline assignment: CDR1 DFQATT and CDR2 SNEGSKA (reference sequence). The CDR3 loop spans 12 amino acids. The V and J ends lost 8 bases and 7 bases respectively, with 15 bases between them. The CDR3 DNA sequence: TGCAGTCTGGGACTTTCCCGGAATGAGCAGTTCTTC. Its protein product is CSLGLSRNEQFF.

This clonotype showed up just a few times. The rearrangement joins TRBV12-3 or TRBV12-4 to TRBJ2-7; 12 nucleotides agree with TRBD2. V was pared by 6 bases and J by 0 bases, with 15 bases of the junction left unmatched. The CDR3 runs 19 residues. In nucleotides, the CDR3 is TGTGCCAGCAGGAAGTATGGCGGACTAGCGGGAAAGCCCTCCTACGAGCAGTACTTC. Protein sequence: CASRKYGGLAGKPSYEQYF.

This clonotype was picked up many times. This chain uses TRBV7-2 with TRBJ2-1; 7 bases are a match to TRBD2. V shed 6 bases, J shed 10 bases, and the junction held 6 bases outside the gene matches. The CDR3 runs 12 residues. Germline assignment: CDR1 SGHTA and CDR2 FQGNSA. The CDR3 spells CASRRTRDEQFF. The CDR3 bases are TGTGCCAGCAGAAGGACTAGAGACGAGCAGTTCTTC.